The subject of this entry is one TCR beta chain. Its target is not known. Separate from the approximately 700-subject first cohort was the roughly 130-subject validation cohort, to which the donors belonged. The source of the sample is a study of cytomegalovirus exposure and HLA in healthy donors. Overall study findings and caveats: The study found most TCR sequences rare, yet found some public TCRs in many donors.

Germline loops: CDR1 SGHAT, CDR2 FQDESV (reference sequence). V lost 5 bases, J lost 6 bases, and 13 bases lay in between. The CDR3 spans 13 residues. Libraries were prepared by immunoSEQ multiplex PCR; TCRdb keeps only in-frame clonotypes and omits some of them. The table shows some 150,000 clones, with 86% occurring only once. The sequenced material came from PBMCs. The chain is built from TRBV11-1 and TRBJ1-2; weak D call: TRBD1 (5 bases). The sequence came from a man aged 18 to 35 in good health and CMV-seropositive. CDR3 sequence: CASSPDRVHGYTF. For the CDR3, the DNA is TGTGCCAGCAGCCCCGACAGAGTTCATGGCTACACCTTC.